This T cell receptor (beta chain) derives from a study of blood T cells in healthy people across ages. Next came a second PCR, run for roughly 6 to 11 cycles, which used a sample-barcoded 5' primer along with a J-beta primer mix. Every molecule of cDNA carried a tag from a template-switch adaptor with 12 random nucleotides. TCRdb redid the calling of the 5' RACE reads with MiXCR, one entry per CDR3 protein. The table lists 650,000 to 800,000 distinct CDR3 sequences, 45% to 60% of them singletons, with less than 15% in the top ten. Each donor had about 9.6 milliliters of peripheral blood drawn. Trimming cost V 0 bases and J 4 bases, with 7 bases left between them. Germline CDR1 and CDR2: LGHNA and YSLEER. The CDR3 consists of 14 residues. Whole-study findings and limits: Observed TCR beta diversity per million T cells went down as age went up. This fall followed a roughly linear course with age.

A remark on this clonotype: The antigen is not known.

This chain links TRBV4-3 with TRBJ2-1; perhaps TRBD2 as D (6 bases). The sequenced material came from blood. The sequence came from a woman aged 80 or over in good health. In DNA form, the CDR3 reads TGCGCCAGCAGCCAAGATCGGGAGTACAATGAGCAGTTCTTC. As protein: CASSQDREYNEQFF.